Listed here are 30 T cell receptor beta chains from one sample, sequenced in a study of T cell responses to AZD1222 COVID-19 vaccine. Sequencing used immunoSEQ multiplex PCR; TCRdb keeps in-frame clones, though not all of them. The table includes over 65,000 clones, approximately 91% detected once. Material: peripheral blood, obtained 28 days after the second AZD1222 dose. These receptors came from an adult who received the AZD1222 COVID-19 vaccine.

This chain connects TRBV23-1 to TRBJ1-1; D unresolved. TRBV23-1 is an ORF, with its function uncertain. V gave up 5 bases and J gave up 10 bases, with 14 bases separating them. This CDR3 has 12 amino acids. DNA for the CDR3: TGCGCCAGCAGTGGCTTCTCGGGATCAGCTTTCTTT. This sequence encodes CASSGFSGSAFF.

The chain couples TRBV6-6 to TRBJ2-3, with 10 bases matching TRBD2. With 2 bases clipped from V and 14 bases from J, the junction kept 10 bases outside the gene matches. Germline lookup yields CDR1 MNHNY and CDR2 SVGAGI (reference sequence). The CDR3 spans 14 residues. CDR3 in amino acids: CASSYEASGRGSYF. DNA of the CDR3: TGTGCCAGCAGTTACGAGGCTAGCGGGAGAGGTTCGTATTTT.

This chain links TRBV12-3 or TRBV12-4 with TRBJ1-1; D is undetermined. The CDR3 is 12 residues long. V dropped 6 bases and J dropped 7 bases, with 12 bases sitting between them. DNA for the CDR3: TGTGCCAGCAGCCAGGAGTGGCATGAAGCTTTCTTT. Its protein product is CASSQEWHEAFF.

V is TRBV4-2 and J is TRBJ1-6; D gene unclear. CDR3 size: 14 residues. Trimming took 4 bases from V and 7 from J, leaving 11 bases between them. Germline CDR1 and CDR2: LGHNA and YNFKEQ. The CDR3 coding sequence is TGTGCCAGCAGCCCCCCGGTGGGGAATTCACCCCTCCACTTT. Translating it yields CASSPPVGNSPLHF.

This chain joins TRBV6-2 or TRBV6-3 and TRBJ2-3, with D perhaps matching TRBD1 (7 bases). CDR1 is MNHEY, CDR2 SVGEGT, per germline. The CDR3 runs to 15 residues. V was shortened by 4 bases and J by 1 base, with 12 bases between the two germline ends. The CDR3, as DNA: TGTGCCAGCAGTTCTACAGGGGAGGGCACAGATACGCAGTATTTT. This gives the protein CASSSTGEGTDTQYF.

This clone was seen once. This sequence joins TRBV6-6 and TRBJ1-5; D is possibly TRBD1 (6 bases). CDR1 is MNHNY and CDR2 is SVGAGI in the germline V gene (reference sequence). The CDR3 is 18 residues long. The V end lost 5 bases, the J end lost 5 bases, and 25 bases lay between the germline ends. The CDR3 region is CASSHPGGAIQPDQPQHF. CDR3 coding DNA: TGTGCCAGCAGTCACCCTGGGGGGGCCATCCAACCCGATCAGCCCCAGCATTTT.

The chain couples TRBV4-1 to TRBJ2-1, with 9 bases identical to TRBD2. V gave up 4 bases and J gave up 7 bases; unmatched junction bases: 8. CDR3 length: 15 residues. Per the germline V gene, CDR1 is MGHRA and CDR2 is YSYEKL. CDR3 residues: CASSLREGRVNEQFF. In nucleotides, the CDR3 is TGCGCCAGCAGCCTGCGGGAGGGCCGGGTTAATGAGCAGTTCTTC.

The rearrangement links TRBV10-3 to TRBJ1-2, with D possibly matching TRBD1 (6 bases). Trimming pared 3 bases from V and 8 bases from J, leaving 13 bases between. The CDR3 is made up of 13 amino acids. Germline V lookup: CDR1 ENHRY, CDR2 SYGVKD. The CDR3 bases are TGTGCCATCAGTGAAGTACAGGGAACGGGCTACACCTTC. Protein sequence: CAISEVQGTGYTF.

The chain carries TRBV13 and TRBJ2-1, with TRBD2 as a possible D gene (5 bases). V was clipped by 5 bases and J by 1 base, with 6 bases between them. Per the germline V gene, CDR1 is PRHDT and CDR2 is FYEKMQ (reference sequence). The CDR3 is 13 residues long. This chain's CDR3 is CASSRRSYNEQFF. CDR3 nucleotide sequence: TGTGCCAGCAGCCGGAGGTCCTACAATGAGCAGTTCTTC.

The chain couples TRBV12-3 or TRBV12-4 to TRBJ2-3; the D gene could be TRBD1 or TRBD2 (5 bases each). Trimming cost V 5 bases and J 5 bases, with 11 bases left between them. The CDR3 is 13 residues long. Here the CDR3 reads CASSRDAQDTQYF. The CDR3 nucleotides are TGTGCCAGCAGTCGGGACGCCCAAGATACGCAGTATTTT.

V usage is TRBV5-8 and J usage is TRBJ1-1; D uncertain. Germline CDR1 reads SGHTS; CDR2 reads YDEGEE. CDR3 length: 15 residues. V lost 2 bases, J lost 3 bases, and 14 bases lay in between. The CDR3 nucleotides read TGTGCCAGCAGCTTCGGACTGACGAGGGACACTGAAGCTTTCTTT. Protein product: CASSFGLTRDTEAFF. The variable domain in full, completed from reference TRBV5-8 and TRBJ1-1, reads EAGVTQSPTHLIKTRGQQATLRCSPISGHTSVYWYQQALGLGLQFLLWYDEGEERNRGNFPPRFSGRQFPNYSSELNVNALELEDSALYLCASSFGLTRDTEAFFGQGTRLTVV.

The CDR3 loop reads CASSRDSFYGYTF. As DNA, the CDR3 is TGTGCCAGCAGTCGGGACAGCTTCTATGGCTACACCTTC. This chain uses TRBV2 with TRBJ1-2, with 7 nucleotides matching TRBD1. Losses at the gene ends were 5 bases for V and 4 bases for J; bases not matched to a gene: 4. The CDR3 runs 13 residues. The germline V gene has CDR1 SNHLY and CDR2 FYNNEI.

This rearrangement joins TRBV15 to TRBJ1-3; tentatively, D is TRBD1 (6 bases). CDR1 and CDR2 from the germline V gene are LNHNV and YYDKDF (reference sequence). V dropped 1 base and J dropped 1 base, with 8 bases sitting between them. The length of the CDR3 is 15 residues. CDR3 nucleotide sequence: TGTGCCACCAGCAGAGTGGGGGCGTCTGGAAACACCATATATTTT. Translation: CATSRVGASGNTIYF.

V gene TRBV7-9 combines with J gene TRBJ1-1; 7 positions agree with TRBD1. Per the germline V gene, CDR1 is SEHNR and CDR2 is FQNEAQ (reference sequence). The trim removed 3 bases at V and 0 bases at J, leaving 1 base unmatched. This CDR3 region has 14 residues. CDR3 in DNA: TGTGCCAGCAGCTTGACAGGGATGAACACTGAAGCTTTCTTT. It yields the protein CASSLTGMNTEAFF.

V gene TRBV24-1 combines with J gene TRBJ2-7, with D possibly matching TRBD1 (6 bases). Per germline, CDR1 KGHDR and CDR2 SFDVKD. Trimming removed 7 bases at V and 4 bases at J, with 13 bases between. The CDR3 has 13 residues. The CDR3 sequence is CATSNSRGYEQYF. The CDR3 nucleotides are TGTGCCACCAGCAATTCCAGGGGTTACGAGCAGTACTTC.

This clone qualifies as medium-sized. CDR3 nucleotides: TGCGCCAGCAGCTCTGGACAGGGTTCGAACACTGAAGCTTTCTTT. Protein product: CASSSGQGSNTEAFF. This chain connects TRBV5-1 to TRBJ1-1; TRBD1 matches at 8 bases. The V gene's germline CDR1 is SGHRS and CDR2 YFSETQ. The CDR3 is made up of 15 amino acids. Trimming took 3 bases from V and 1 from J; bases not matched to a gene: 5.

The genes are TRBV7-8 and TRBJ1-6; D perhaps matches TRBD1 (6 bases). Trimming removed 2 bases from V and 7 bases from J, with 15 bases in between. Germline assignment: CDR1 SGHVS and CDR2 FQNEAQ. The CDR3 totals 16 residues. The CDR3 region has the DNA TGTGCCAGCAGCTTATCCACTACAGGGAGGAATTCACCCCTCCACTTT. Its protein is CASSLSTTGRNSPLHF.

This rearrangement joins TRBV28 to TRBJ1-2, with TRBD1 identical over 12 bases. The CDR3 consists of 15 residues. V trimming: 6 bases; J trimming: 2 bases; junction bases outside the gene matches: 4. In germline, CDR1 is MDHEN, CDR2 SYDVKM. CDR3 nucleotide sequence: TGTGCCAGCAGGGGGACAGGGGGCGCGAACTATGGCTACACCTTC. Its translation is CASRGTGGANYGYTF.

In this sample, this clone turned up once. The chain employs TRBV27 and TRBJ1-1; D unclear. This CDR3 is 14 amino acids long. In germline, CDR1 is MNHEY, CDR2 SMNVEV (reference sequence). V gave up 6 bases and J gave up 4 bases, with 15 bases separating them. CDR3 protein: CASRNRVIGTEAFF. For the CDR3, the DNA is TGTGCCAGCAGAAATAGGGTAATCGGCACTGAAGCTTTCTTT.

The rearrangement joins TRBV10-2 to TRBJ2-7; TRBD2 agrees at 9 bases. The CDR3 runs 14 residues. V dropped 6 bases and J dropped 2; count of bases not matched to a gene: 5. Germline loops: CDR1 WSHSY, CDR2 SAAADI. CDR3 region: CASRGTSGPYEQYF. The DNA of the CDR3 is TGCGCCAGCAGAGGTACTAGCGGGCCCTACGAGCAGTACTTC.

The chain uses TRBV6-1 and TRBJ1-5, with D unclear. CDR3 length: 15 residues. V was shortened by 1 base and J by 9 bases, with 16 bases between the two germline ends. From germline, CDR1 is MNHNS and CDR2 SASEGT. The CDR3 sequence: CASSEVWALYRPQHF. DNA of the CDR3: TGTGCCAGCAGTGAAGTGTGGGCCCTTTATCGGCCCCAGCATTTT.

The rearrangement uses TRBV25-1 and TRBJ2-5; 8 bases match TRBD1. The CDR3 length is 14 residues. The germline gives CDR1 MGHDK, CDR2 SYGVNS. After removal of 7 bases from V and 5 bases from J, the junction contained 9 bases not matched to a gene. CDR3 sequence reads: CASTRGRGRETQYF. The CDR3 DNA reads as TGTGCCAGCACCCGCGGCAGGGGGCGTGAGACCCAGTACTTC.

V is TRBV6-5 and J is TRBJ2-1, with 11 bases identical to TRBD2. The junction had 7 bases not matched to a gene; V was cut back by 4 bases and J by 5 bases. The CDR3 spans 16 residues. Germline CDR1 reads MNHEY; CDR2 reads SVGAGI. The CDR3 sequence: CASSLVGSGRDNEQFF. Written as DNA, the CDR3 is TGTGCCAGCAGTTTGGTTGGTAGCGGGAGGGACAATGAGCAGTTCTTC.

The V gene is TRBV2, the J gene TRBJ1-5, with TRBD1 matching over 7 bases. The V gene end was trimmed by 3 bases and the J gene end by 2 bases; junction bases not matched to a gene: 4. Germline V CDR1 and CDR2: SNHLY, FYNNEI. The CDR3 loop spans 15 amino acids. CDR3 amino acids: CASSDRTGGNQPQHF. CDR3 coding DNA: TGTGCCAGCAGTGACAGAACAGGGGGCAATCAGCCCCAGCATTTT.

The chain carries TRBV2 and TRBJ1-1, with 8 bases aligning to TRBD1. V was pared by 6 bases and J by 8 bases, with 14 bases of the junction left unmatched. The length of the CDR3 is 15 residues. Germline V gives CDR1 SNHLY, CDR2 FYNNEI. The CDR3 region has the DNA TGTGCCAGCAGCCCAGGGACAGGCCGAAGTTCCGAAGCTTTCTTT. Its translation: CASSPGTGRSSEAFF.

This chain links TRBV19 with TRBJ1-4, with a tentative D call TRBD1 (6 bases). V lost 4 bases, J lost 2 bases, and 8 bases lay in between. The CDR3 runs 14 residues. Germline V gives CDR1 LNHDA, CDR2 SQIVND (reference sequence). The CDR3 coding sequence is TGTGCCAGTAGTACAGGGGCGACTAATGAAAAACTGTTTTTT. Translation: CASSTGATNEKLFF.

The V call is TRBV14, the J call TRBJ2-3; TRBD2 agrees at 8 bases. J was trimmed by 0 bases and V by 4 bases; bases with no gene match: 6. Germline assignment: CDR1 SGHDN and CDR2 FVKESK. The CDR3 is 16 amino acids. CDR3 residues: CASSPPLAASTDTQYF. The CDR3 coding sequence is TGTGCCAGCAGCCCACCACTAGCGGCTAGCACAGATACGCAGTATTTT.

The CDR3 DNA reads as TGTGCCAGCAGCCACCGGGACAGGGCCTATGGCTACACCTTC. It codes for CASSHRDRAYGYTF. The chain uses TRBV14 and TRBJ1-2; 9 bases match TRBD1. Germline V gene lookup returns CDR1 SGHDN and CDR2 FVKESK. The CDR3 covers 14 residues. V shed 3 bases and J 4 bases; nucleotides not matched to a gene: 3.

The chain recombines TRBV18 with TRBJ1-2; 10 nucleotides agree with TRBD1. The CDR3 length is 16 residues. The germline V gene has CDR1 KGHSH and CDR2 LQKENI. The J segment lost 4 bases and the V segment lost 0 bases, leaving 5 bases of the junction unmatched. The CDR3 spells CASSPPRGQGSYGYTF. The DNA of the CDR3 is TGTGCCAGCTCACCACCCCGGGGACAGGGGTCCTATGGCTACACCTTC.

This clone turned up a few times. CDR3 DNA sequence: TGTGCCAGCAGCCCCTTATTGGGGAACACTGAAGCTTTCTTT. Amino acid sequence: CASSPLLGNTEAFF. V is TRBV5-6 and J is TRBJ1-1, with D unclear. Trimming took off 4 bases at V and 1 base at J, with 11 bases between the two ends. Germline CDR1 reads SGHDT; CDR2 reads YYEEEE. This CDR3 has 14 residues.